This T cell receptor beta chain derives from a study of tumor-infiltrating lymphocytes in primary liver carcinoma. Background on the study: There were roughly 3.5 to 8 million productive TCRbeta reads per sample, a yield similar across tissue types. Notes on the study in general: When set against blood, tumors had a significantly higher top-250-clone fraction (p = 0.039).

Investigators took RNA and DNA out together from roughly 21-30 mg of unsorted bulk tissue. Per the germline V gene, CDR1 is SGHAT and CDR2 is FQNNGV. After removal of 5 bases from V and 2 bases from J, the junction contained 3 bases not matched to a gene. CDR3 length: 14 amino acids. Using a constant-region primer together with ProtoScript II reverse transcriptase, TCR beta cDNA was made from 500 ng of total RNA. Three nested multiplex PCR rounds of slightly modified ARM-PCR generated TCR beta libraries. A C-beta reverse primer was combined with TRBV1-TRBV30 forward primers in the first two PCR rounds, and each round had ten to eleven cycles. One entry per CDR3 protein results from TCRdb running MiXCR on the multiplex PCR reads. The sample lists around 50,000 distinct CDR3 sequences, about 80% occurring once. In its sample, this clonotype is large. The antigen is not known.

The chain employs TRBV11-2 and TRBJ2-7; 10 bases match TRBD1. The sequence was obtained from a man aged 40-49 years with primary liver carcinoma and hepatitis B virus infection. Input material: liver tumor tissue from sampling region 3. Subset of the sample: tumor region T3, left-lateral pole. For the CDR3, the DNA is TGTGCCAGCAGCACCGGGACAGGGGCCTACGAGCAGTACTTC. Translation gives CASSTGTGAYEQYF.